Listed here are 18 T cell receptor beta chains from one sample, sequenced in a study of T cell responses to AZD1222 COVID-19 vaccine. Only in-frame clones appear in the TCRdb table, and some are missing; sequencing was by immunoSEQ multiplex PCR. The sample includes under 150,000 clones, 90% of them seen just once. The specimen comprised peripheral blood, sampled on day 0 of AZD1222 vaccination. These receptor sequences come from an adult in good health.

The rearrangement uses TRBV29-1 and TRBJ2-1, with D unresolved. The ends were cut back, 6 bases at V and 0 bases at J, with 12 bases in the middle. The CDR3 is 14 amino acids. From germline, CDR1 is SQVTM and CDR2 ANQGSEA. CDR3 loop: CSVRARLSYNEQFF. CDR3 bases: TGCAGCGTGCGCGCGAGGCTCTCCTACAATGAGCAGTTCTTC.

The chain links TRBV6-1 to TRBJ2-5, with TRBD2 as a possible D gene (5 bases). Trimming removed 2 bases from V and 7 bases from J, with 14 bases in between. This CDR3 is 14 amino acids long. CDR1 MNHNS and CDR2 SASEGT come from the germline V gene. CDR3 residues: CASSERWAGGTQYF. The CDR3 nucleotides are TGTGCCAGCAGTGAAAGGTGGGCAGGAGGGACCCAGTACTTC.

The chain is built from TRBV12-5 and TRBJ1-1; unclear D gene. With 0 bases removed from V and 7 bases from J, the gap between germline ends came to 12 bases. Germline V gene sequence: CDR1 LGHNT, CDR2 FRNRAP. The CDR3 extends over 14 amino acids. The CDR3 here is CASGLVRGVFEAFF. The CDR3 nucleotides read TGTGCTAGTGGTTTGGTACGCGGGGTTTTTGAAGCTTTCTTT.

Only one count was recorded for this clone. V gene TRBV27 combines with J gene TRBJ1-1, with D unresolved. V was clipped by 6 bases and J by 7 bases, with 12 bases between them. Germline CDR1 is MNHEY and CDR2 is SMNVEV (reference sequence). CDR3 length: 12 amino acids. The CDR3 is CASSNGPSEAFF. The CDR3 DNA follows: TGTGCCAGCAGCAACGGCCCCAGTGAAGCTTTCTTT.

The V and J genes are TRBV18 and TRBJ1-1; no reliable D call. Germline V gene data show CDR1 as KGHSH and CDR2 as LQKENI. The CDR3 has 19 residues. V lost 1 base to trimming and J lost 11 bases, with 32 bases between them. Written as DNA, the CDR3 is TGTGCCAGCTCACCACAAGCAATCACGGGGATAGGGCTTATCCTTGGGGCTTTCTTT. Its translation is CASSPQAITGIGLILGAFF.

The chain links TRBV6-5 to TRBJ1-1; 8 nucleotides align to TRBD1. The junction had 7 bases not matched to a gene; V was cut back by 2 bases and J by 5 bases. Germline CDR1 MNHEY, CDR2 SVGAGI. The CDR3 runs 15 residues. CDR3 sequence (DNA): TGTGCCAGCAGTTACAAGAGGACAGGGTGGACTGAAGCTTTCTTT. It translates to CASSYKRTGWTEAFF.

The chain has TRBV5-1 and TRBJ2-1; the D is unclear. The CDR3 length is 13 residues. V lost 0 bases, J lost 8 bases, and 9 bases lay in between. Per the germline V gene, CDR1 is SGHRS and CDR2 is YFSETQ. The CDR3 region is CASSLVLPDEQFF. DNA of the CDR3: TGCGCCAGCAGCTTGGTTCTTCCCGATGAGCAGTTCTTC.

The chain employs TRBV2 and TRBJ2-5, with unresolved D. Germline V gene data show CDR1 as SNHLY and CDR2 as FYNNEI. The CDR3 extends over 12 amino acids. V was trimmed by 0 bases and J by 2 bases, leaving 1 base between them. Here the CDR3 DNA reads TGTGCCAGCAGTGAAGCGCAAGAGACCCAGTACTTC. Protein sequence: CASSEAQETQYF.

This chain links TRBV6-2 or TRBV6-3 with TRBJ2-7; TRBD1 agrees at 11 bases. V lost 5 bases to trimming and J lost 5 bases; unmatched junction nucleotides: 8. CDR1 is MNHEY, CDR2 SVGEGT, per germline. There are 15 residues in the CDR3. Here the CDR3 reads CASSTPGQGEDEQYF. The CDR3 DNA sequence: TGTGCCAGCAGTACCCCGGGACAGGGGGAAGACGAGCAGTACTTC.

This clone was seen a single time. The chain combines TRBV9 with TRBJ1-2, with TRBD1 identical over 9 bases. CDR1 SGDLS and CDR2 YYNGEE come from the germline V gene. With V trimmed by 3 bases and J by 1 base, 4 bases remained unmatched. CDR3 length: 15 residues. Here the CDR3 reads CASSDTGGFNYGYTF. The CDR3 nucleotides are TGTGCCAGCAGCGATACAGGGGGCTTTAACTATGGCTACACCTTC.

CDR3 DNA sequence: TGTGCCAGCAGTTTTGATTGGCGAAACACCATATATTTT. It codes for CASSFDWRNTIYF. V usage is TRBV12-3 or TRBV12-4 and J usage is TRBJ1-3, with D hard to call. There are 13 residues in the CDR3. Trimming removed 3 bases at V and 5 bases at J, with 8 bases between.

The chain uses TRBV6-2 or TRBV6-3 and TRBJ1-1; D is perhaps TRBD1 (5 bases). The CDR3 is 14 amino acids. Germline assignment: CDR1 MNHEY and CDR2 SVGEGT. The V and J ends lost 0 bases and 5 bases respectively, with 10 bases between them. The CDR3 DNA is TGTGCCAGCAGTTACTCGCGGGGGGTGACTGAAGCTTTCTTT. Translation gives CASSYSRGVTEAFF.

In its sample, this clone was seen once. The rearrangement joins TRBV15 to TRBJ2-7, with 13 bases matching TRBD2. Germline lookup yields CDR1 LNHNV and CDR2 YYDKDF (reference sequence). Losses at the gene ends were 0 bases for V and 5 bases for J; bases not matched to a gene: 10. The CDR3 extends over 18 amino acids. The DNA of the CDR3 is TGTGCCACCAGCAGAGATTTAACAGGACTAGCGGGGGAAAACGAGCAGTACTTC. It is translated as CATSRDLTGLAGENEQYF.

The chain is built from TRBV5-5 and TRBJ1-6; 7 nucleotides match TRBD1. Germline V gives CDR1 SGHKS, CDR2 YYEKEE (reference sequence). After removal of 3 bases from V and 5 bases from J, the junction contained 5 bases not matched to a gene. The CDR3 totals 15 residues. The DNA of the CDR3 is TGTGCCAGCAGCTGGGGACAGCCGGATAATTCACCCCTCCACTTT. Its protein product is CASSWGQPDNSPLHF.

For the CDR3, the DNA is TGTGCCAGCAGCTTAGCCTCCAGGAAAGAGACCCAGTACTTC. Translated: CASSLASRKETQYF. The chain employs TRBV11-2 and TRBJ2-5; D is unresolved. The ends were cut back, 1 base at V and 3 bases at J, with 9 bases in the middle. Germline V gives CDR1 SGHAT, CDR2 FQNNGV. The CDR3 is made up of 14 amino acids. The entire variable domain, with the rest obtained from reference TRBV11-2 and TRBJ2-5, is as follows: EAGVAQSPRYKIIEKRQSVAFWCNPISGHATLYWYQQILGQGPKLLIQFQNNGVVDDSQLPKDRFSAERLKGVDSTLKIQPAKLEDSAVYLCASSLASRKETQYFGPGTRLLVL.

This chain connects TRBV24-1 to TRBJ2-2; D may be TRBD2 (5 bases). V was clipped by 4 bases and J by 1 base, with 12 bases between them. Germline loops: CDR1 KGHDR, CDR2 SFDVKD. This CDR3 has 16 amino acids. DNA of the CDR3: TGTGCCACCAGTGACTTAGCGAGCCGGAACACCGGGGAGCTGTTTTTT. This encodes CATSDLASRNTGELFF.

This chain uses TRBV21-1 with TRBJ1-2; the table names TRBD1, a call not compared with the DNA. TRBV21-1 is a recognized pseudogene. This CDR3 comprises 18 residues. This CDR3 is CASSKSGGTGTAYGGYTF. The CDR3 DNA is TGTGCCAGCAGCAAAAGCGGCGGAACCGGGACAGCTTATGGTGGCTACACCTTC.

V usage is TRBV6-4 and J usage is TRBJ2-6; no firm D call. The ends were cut back, 3 bases at V and 1 base at J, with 4 bases in the middle. The germline gives CDR1 MRHNA, CDR2 SNTAGT. The length of the CDR3 is 14 residues. The CDR3 protein is CASSEASGANVLTF. DNA of the CDR3: TGTGCCAGCAGTGAGGCATCTGGGGCCAACGTCCTGACTTTC.